This TCR beta chain was obtained from a study of T cell repertoires in cytomegalovirus infection. About the research overall: Public TCR beta signatures were indicative of both CMV infection and a matching HLA type.

TCRdb fed the reads into MiXCR, producing one record per CDR3 protein. The sample yields roughly 310,000 distinct CDR3 sequences, 15% to 20% seen once. This CDR3 has 15 residues. V shed 6 bases, J shed 5 bases, and the junction held 11 bases outside the gene matches. This clonotype originated in a human donor in good health (CMV status not recorded). Some clones in this sample may be carry-over from other donors' samples. The chain links TRBV12-3 or TRBV12-4 to TRBJ1-2, with TRBD1 matching 8 bases. Sequenced: PBMCs. This CDR3 reads CASSSRTGGGYGYTF. The DNA for the CDR3 is TGTGCCAGCAGCTCAAGAACAGGGGGAGGATATGGCTACACCTTC.